This T cell receptor (beta chain) emerged from a study of T cells in narcolepsy. Whole-study findings and limits: HCRT-specific and TRIB2-specific autoreactive clonotypes appeared among same-patient CSF and blood CD4+ clonotypes.

Comment on this clone: The antigen remains unidentified.

Assay: immunoSEQ multiplex PCR; the TCRdb copy retains only in-frame clones and omits some. This sample yields around 30,000 clones, of which around 83% are seen a single time; less than 1% belongs to the top ten. This CDR3 has 12 amino acids. V lost 4 bases and J 7 bases, leaving 11 bases between the germline ends. From germline, CDR1 is SNHLY and CDR2 FYNNEI. The receptor was derived from a human donor with narcolepsy. Sequences were obtained from CD45RA- memory CD4+ T cells from PBMCs. The genes are TRBV2 and TRBJ2-7; D unclear. The chain's CDR3 is CASSAPDWEQYF. CDR3 DNA sequence: TGTGCCAGCAGTGCCCCAGACTGGGAGCAGTACTTC.